These 10 T cell receptor beta chains share one sample of origin, sequenced in a study of T cell repertoires in cytomegalovirus infection. In TCRdb, the reads were re-called with MiXCR into one record per CDR3 protein. The sample gives some 300,000 distinct CDR3 sequences, approximately 15% of which show up once; 8.8% is in the top ten. The sequenced sample was PBMCs. The receptors shown here come from a human donor in good health (CMV status not recorded). Some clones in this sample may be carry-over from other donors' samples.

This clonotype was observed a few times. The chain uses TRBV7-3 and TRBJ2-2, with D possibly being TRBD1 or TRBD2 (5 bases each). This CDR3 is built from 16 residues. CDR1 is SGHTA, CDR2 FQGTGA, per germline. V was trimmed by 5 bases and J by 0 bases, leaving 13 bases between them. CDR3 protein: CASSLRDASNTGELFF. CDR3 DNA: TGTGCCAGCAGCCTCCGGGACGCCTCGAACACCGGGGAGCTGTTTTTT.

This clonotype has more than one count but fewer than ten. The chain uses TRBV28 and TRBJ2-7, with D perhaps matching TRBD1 or TRBD2 (7 bases each). This CDR3 has 14 amino acids. V lost 5 bases and J 6 bases, leaving 17 bases between the germline ends. Germline lookup yields CDR1 MDHEN and CDR2 SYDVKM. The CDR3 region has the DNA TGTGCCAGCAGTCCCGGGACAGCGGGAATCGAGCAGTACTTC. Encoded protein: CASSPGTAGIEQYF.

This clonotype was observed many times. The rearrangement uses TRBV6-1 and TRBJ2-1; 9 bases line up with TRBD2. The CDR3 loop spans 15 amino acids. Per germline, CDR1 MNHNS and CDR2 SASEGT. J was trimmed by 8 bases and V by 2 bases; bases with no gene match: 7. DNA of the CDR3: TGTGCCAGCAGTGAACTGGCGGGGGGGCATGATGAGCAGTTCTTC. Amino acids: CASSELAGGHDEQFF.

This clonotype appeared many times. This chain joins TRBV7-2 and TRBJ2-7, with TRBD1 matching 9 bases. Germline V lookup: CDR1 SGHTA, CDR2 FQGNSA. CDR3 length equals 15 residues. Unmatched junction bases numbered 4, after V lost 4 bases and J lost 0 bases. The CDR3: CASSYPGQGSYEQYF. The DNA for the CDR3 is TGTGCCAGCAGCTATCCGGGACAGGGCTCCTACGAGCAGTACTTC. Filled out from reference TRBV7-2 and TRBJ2-7, the complete variable domain reads GAGVSQSPSNKVTEKGKDVELRCDPISGHTALYWYRQSLGQGLEFLIYFQGNSAPDKSGLPSDRFSAERTGGSVSTLTIQRTQQEDSAVYLCASSYPGQGSYEQYFGPGTRLTVT.

This clonotype was recorded many times. The chain carries TRBV7-6 and TRBJ2-2; no clear D. The V end lost 3 bases, the J end lost 4 bases, and 6 bases lay between the germline ends. CDR1 and CDR2 from the germline V gene are SGHVS and FNYEAQ. The CDR3 length is 13 residues. DNA for the CDR3: TGTGCCAGCAGCTTGGAATCCACCGGGGAGCTGTTTTTT. Its protein product is CASSLESTGELFF. Drawing the rest from reference TRBV7-6 and TRBJ2-2, the complete variable domain is GAGVSQSPRYKVTKRGQDVALRCDPISGHVSLYWYRQALGQGPEFLTYFNYEAQQDKSGLPNDRFSAERPEGSISTLTIQRTEQRDSAMYRCASSLESTGELFFGEGSRLTVL.

At least ten counts were recorded for this clonotype. The chain links TRBV25-1 to TRBJ2-3; D call uncertain. CDR1 and CDR2 (germline): MGHDK, SYGVNS. CDR3 length: 13 residues. V was shortened by 3 bases and J by 3 bases, with 7 bases between the two germline ends. CDR3 bases: TGTGCCAGCAGTGACTCCCCAACAGATACGCAGTATTTT. It specifies CASSDSPTDTQYF.

CDR3 residues: CSATSTSGYTGELFF. The CDR3 nucleotides read TGCAGTGCTACCAGTACTAGCGGTTACACCGGGGAGCTGTTTTTT. The rearrangement joins TRBV20-1 to TRBJ2-2, with 8 bases aligning to TRBD2. Trimming took 4 bases from V and 3 from J; bases not matched to a gene: 7. Germline V gene data show CDR1 as DFQATT and CDR2 as SNEGSKA (reference sequence). The CDR3 spans 15 residues.

This clonotype has at least ten counts. The gene calls are TRBV12-5 and TRBJ2-1, with D maybe TRBD2 (6 bases). Germline V gene sequence: CDR1 LGHNT, CDR2 FRNRAP. Between the trimmed V and J ends, which lost 2 bases and 5 bases, there was a span of 16 bases. The CDR3 runs to 16 residues. CDR3 residues: CASGLSGPPPNNEQFF. In DNA, the CDR3 is TGTGCTAGTGGTTTGAGCGGGCCCCCCCCTAACAATGAGCAGTTCTTC.

This clonotype showed up many times. The V call is TRBV6-2 or TRBV6-3, the J call TRBJ2-3; 12 nucleotides line up with TRBD2. The CDR3 contains 19 residues. V shed 7 bases, J shed 0 bases, and the junction held 14 bases outside the gene matches. Germline lookup yields CDR1 MNHEY and CDR2 SVGEGT. Written as DNA, the CDR3 is TGTGCCAGCACCAACTCCGGACTAGCGGGGAGGACTAGCACAGATACGCAGTATTTT. Its translation: CASTNSGLAGRTSTDTQYF.

J is TRBJ2-7 and V is TRBV28; D is unresolved. Germline CDR1 reads MDHEN; CDR2 reads SYDVKM. CDR3 length: 13 amino acids. The V end was cut by 0 bases, the J end by 4 bases, with 7 bases between. For the CDR3, the DNA is TGTGCCAGCAGTTTATGGCAGACTTACGAGCAGTACTTC. Its protein product is CASSLWQTYEQYF. The full variable domain, rest sourced from reference TRBV28 and TRBJ2-7, is DVKVTQSSRYLVKRTGEKVFLECVQDMDHENMFWYRQDPGLGLRLIYFSYDVKMKEKGDIPEGYSVSREKKERFSLILESASTNQTSMYLCASSLWQTYEQYFGPGTRLTVT.